The rows below give T cell receptor beta chains drawn from one sample of a study of neurological immune-mediated disorders. One entry per CDR3 protein, called by TCRdb with MiXCR from the 5' RACE reads. The table shows fewer than 60,000 distinct CDR3 sequences, with less than 15% occurring only once. The specimen was PBMCs. These receptor sequences come from a male donor with HTLV-1-associated myelopathy (HAM/TSP). Both conserved end residues are part of each CDR3. The D gene is left open where the match is weak. The size field reads once, few, many, or a class for an expanded clone.

abundance: many
v_gene: TRBV7-3
d_gene: -
j_gene: TRBJ2-3
CDR3aa: CASSSSLSGADTQYF
CDR3nt: TGTGCCAGCAGCTCTAGCCTTTCGGGGGCAGATACGCAGTATTTT

abundance: many
v_gene: TRBV7-2
d_gene: TRBD2
j_gene: TRBJ2-5
CDR3aa: CASSVFGGAGETQYF
CDR3nt: TGTGCCAGCAGCGTTTTCGGGGGGGCGGGGGAGACCCAGTACTTC

abundance: many
v_gene: TRBV5-1
d_gene: -
j_gene: TRBJ1-1
CDR3aa: CASSWDGNTEAFF
CDR3nt: TGCGCCAGCAGCTGGGACGGGAACACTGAAGCTTTCTTT

abundance: few
v_gene: TRBV6-5
d_gene: TRBD2
j_gene: TRBJ2-7
CDR3aa: CASSYSKRGARYEQYF
CDR3nt: TGTGCCAGCAGTTACTCAAAGCGGGGGGCGAGATACGAGCAGTACTTC

abundance: many
v_gene: TRBV27
d_gene: -
j_gene: TRBJ2-3
CDR3aa: CASSLSLPDTQYF
CDR3nt: TGTGCCAGCAGTTTATCATTGCCAGATACGCAGTATTTT

abundance: many
v_gene: TRBV11-2
d_gene: -
j_gene: TRBJ1-2
CDR3aa: CASSLPGFSYGYTF
CDR3nt: TGTGCCAGCAGCCTTCCGGGCTTTAGCTATGGCTACACCTTC

abundance: many
v_gene: TRBV7-9
d_gene: TRBD1
j_gene: TRBJ2-7
CDR3aa: CASSPDRVAWQYF
CDR3nt: TGTGCCAGCAGCCCTGACAGGGTAGCTTGGCAGTACTTC

abundance: many
v_gene: TRBV20-1
d_gene: TRBD2
j_gene: TRBJ2-1
CDR3aa: CSAAGTSYNEQFF
CDR3nt: TGCAGTGCAGCCGGGACTAGCTACAATGAGCAGTTCTTC

abundance: many
v_gene: TRBV20-1
d_gene: -
j_gene: TRBJ1-2
CDR3aa: CSARTGTHGYTF
CDR3nt: TGCAGTGCCCGCACCGGGACACATGGCTACACCTTC

abundance: many
v_gene: TRBV7-2
d_gene: TRBD1
j_gene: TRBJ1-4
CDR3aa: CASSFAGTGEKLFF
CDR3nt: TGTGCCAGCAGCTTCGCCGGGACAGGGGAAAAACTGTTTTTT